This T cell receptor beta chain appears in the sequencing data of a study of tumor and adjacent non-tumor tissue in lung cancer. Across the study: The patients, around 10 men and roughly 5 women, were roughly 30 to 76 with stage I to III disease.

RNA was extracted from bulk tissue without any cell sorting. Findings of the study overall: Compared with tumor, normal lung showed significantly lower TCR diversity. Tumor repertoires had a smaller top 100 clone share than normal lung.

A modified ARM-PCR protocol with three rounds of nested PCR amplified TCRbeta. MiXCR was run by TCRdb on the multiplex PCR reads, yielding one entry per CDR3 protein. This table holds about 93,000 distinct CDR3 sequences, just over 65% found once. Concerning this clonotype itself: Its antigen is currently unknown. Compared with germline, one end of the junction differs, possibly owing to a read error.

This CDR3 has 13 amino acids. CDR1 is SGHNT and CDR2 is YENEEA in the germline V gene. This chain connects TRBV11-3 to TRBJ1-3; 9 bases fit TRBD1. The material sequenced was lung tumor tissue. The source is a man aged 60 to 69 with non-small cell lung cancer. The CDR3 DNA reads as TGTGTCAGCAGCTCTGACAGGGGGAACACCATATATTTT. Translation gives CVSSSDRGNTIYF. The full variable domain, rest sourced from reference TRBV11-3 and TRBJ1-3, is EAGVVQSPRYKIIEKKQPVAFWCNPISGHNTLYWYLQNLGQGPELLIRYENEEAVDDSQLPKDRFSAERLKGVDSTLKIQPAELGDSAVYLCVSSSDRGNTIYFGEGSWLTVV.